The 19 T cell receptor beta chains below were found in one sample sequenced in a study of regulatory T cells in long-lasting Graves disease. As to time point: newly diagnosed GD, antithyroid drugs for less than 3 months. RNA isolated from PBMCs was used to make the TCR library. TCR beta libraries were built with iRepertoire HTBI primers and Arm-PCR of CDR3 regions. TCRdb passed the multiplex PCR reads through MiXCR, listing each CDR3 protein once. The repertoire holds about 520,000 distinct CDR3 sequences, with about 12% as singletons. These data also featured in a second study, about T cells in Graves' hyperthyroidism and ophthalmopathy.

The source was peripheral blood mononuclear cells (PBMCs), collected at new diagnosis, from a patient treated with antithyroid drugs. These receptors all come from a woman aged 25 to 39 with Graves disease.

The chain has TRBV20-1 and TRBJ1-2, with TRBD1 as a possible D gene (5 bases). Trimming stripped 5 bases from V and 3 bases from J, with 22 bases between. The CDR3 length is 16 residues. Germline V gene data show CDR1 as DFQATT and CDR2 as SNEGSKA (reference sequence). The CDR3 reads CSAGGAGIPGDYGYTF. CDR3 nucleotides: TGCAGTGCTGGGGGTGCGGGGATCCCCGGGGACTATGGCTACACCTTC.

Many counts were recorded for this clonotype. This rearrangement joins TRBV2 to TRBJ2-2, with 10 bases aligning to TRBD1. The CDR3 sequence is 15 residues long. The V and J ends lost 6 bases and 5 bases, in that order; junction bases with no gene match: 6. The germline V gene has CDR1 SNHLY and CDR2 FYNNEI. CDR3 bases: TGTGCCAGCAGGGTGGACAGGGGGTGGACCGGGGAGCTGTTTTTT. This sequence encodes CASRVDRGWTGELFF.

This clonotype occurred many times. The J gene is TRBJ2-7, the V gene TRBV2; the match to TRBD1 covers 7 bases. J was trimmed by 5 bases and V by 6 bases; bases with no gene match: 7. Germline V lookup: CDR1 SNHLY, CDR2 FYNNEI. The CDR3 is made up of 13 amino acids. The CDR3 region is CASRSDRAHEQYF. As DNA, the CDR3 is TGTGCCAGCAGGTCCGACAGGGCCCACGAGCAGTACTTC.

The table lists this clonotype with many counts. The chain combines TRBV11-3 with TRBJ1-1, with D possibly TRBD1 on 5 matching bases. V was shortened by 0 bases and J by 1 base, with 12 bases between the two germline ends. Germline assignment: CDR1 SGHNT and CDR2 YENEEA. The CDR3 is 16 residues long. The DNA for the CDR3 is TGTGCCAGCAGCTTAGAACCGGGGGTTTCGAACACTGAAGCTTTCTTT. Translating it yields CASSLEPGVSNTEAFF.

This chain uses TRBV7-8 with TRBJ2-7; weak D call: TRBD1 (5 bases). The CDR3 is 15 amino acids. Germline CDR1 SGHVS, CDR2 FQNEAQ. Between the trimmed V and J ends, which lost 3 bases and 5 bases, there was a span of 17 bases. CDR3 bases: TGTGCCAGCAGCTTTGGGGCCCTACCCAACCACGAGCAGTACTTC. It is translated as CASSFGALPNHEQYF.

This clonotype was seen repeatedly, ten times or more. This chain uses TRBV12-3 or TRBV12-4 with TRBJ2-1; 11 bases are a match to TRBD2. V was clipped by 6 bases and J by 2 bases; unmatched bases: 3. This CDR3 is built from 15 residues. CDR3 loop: CASSLLAGAYNEQFF. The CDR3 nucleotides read TGTGCCAGCAGCCTACTAGCGGGAGCCTACAATGAGCAGTTCTTC.

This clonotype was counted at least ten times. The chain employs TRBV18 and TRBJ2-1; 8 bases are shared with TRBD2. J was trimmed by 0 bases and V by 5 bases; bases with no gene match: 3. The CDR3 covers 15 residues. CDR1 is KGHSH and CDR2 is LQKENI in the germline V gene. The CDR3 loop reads CASSLREASYNEQFF. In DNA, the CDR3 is TGTGCCAGCTCATTGCGGGAGGCCTCCTACAATGAGCAGTTCTTC.

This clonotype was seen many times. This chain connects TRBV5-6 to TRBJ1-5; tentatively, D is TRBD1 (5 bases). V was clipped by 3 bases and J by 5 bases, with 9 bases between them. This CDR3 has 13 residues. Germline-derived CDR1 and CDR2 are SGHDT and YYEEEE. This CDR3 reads CASSSYRHQPQHF. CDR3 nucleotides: TGTGCCAGCAGCTCTTACAGGCATCAGCCCCAGCATTTT.

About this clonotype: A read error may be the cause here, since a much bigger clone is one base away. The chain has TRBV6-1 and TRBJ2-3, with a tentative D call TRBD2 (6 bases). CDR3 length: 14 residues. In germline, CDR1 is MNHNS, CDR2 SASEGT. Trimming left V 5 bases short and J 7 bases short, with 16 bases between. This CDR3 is CASSPLGRTNTQYF. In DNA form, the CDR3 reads TGTGCCAGCAGTCCGTTGGGGAGGACAAATACGCAGTATTTT.

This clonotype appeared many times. The CDR3, as DNA: TGTGCCAGCAGTGAACCCTCCGGGACTAGCGGCTACGAGCAGTACTTC. This encodes CASSEPSGTSGYEQYF. The genes are TRBV2 and TRBJ2-7, with 11 bases identical to TRBD2. The CDR3 sequence is 16 residues long. Germline V gene lookup returns CDR1 SNHLY and CDR2 FYNNEI. Trimming cost V 2 bases and J 3 bases; bases outside gene matches: 6.

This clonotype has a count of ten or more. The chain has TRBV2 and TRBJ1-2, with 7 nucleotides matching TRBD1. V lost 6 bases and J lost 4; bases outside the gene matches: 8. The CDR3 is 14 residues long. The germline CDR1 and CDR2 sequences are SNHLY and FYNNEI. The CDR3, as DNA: TGTGCCAGCAGGAGATCAGGGGGTGGCTATGGCTACACCTTC. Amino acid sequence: CASRRSGGGYGYTF.

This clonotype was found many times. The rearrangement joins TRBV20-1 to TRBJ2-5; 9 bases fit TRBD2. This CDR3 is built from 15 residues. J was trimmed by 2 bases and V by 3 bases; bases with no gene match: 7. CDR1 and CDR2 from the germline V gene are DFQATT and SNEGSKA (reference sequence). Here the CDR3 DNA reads TGCAGTGCTAGCCAGACTAGCGGACCTCAAGAGACCCAGTACTTC. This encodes CSASQTSGPQETQYF.

In DNA, the CDR3 is TGTGCCAGCAGCGTAGAAATAGCGGGAGTACCTACACGCTCCTACAATGAGCAGTTCTTC. Translated: CASSVEIAGVPTRSYNEQFF. The V gene is TRBV9, the J gene TRBJ2-1; 9 bases agree with TRBD2. V was pared by 0 bases and J by 0 bases, with 13 bases of the junction left unmatched. Germline CDR1 and CDR2: SGDLS and YYNGEE. This CDR3 has 20 residues. Drawing the rest from reference TRBV9 and TRBJ2-1, the complete variable domain is DSGVTQTPKHLITATGQRVTLRCSPRSGDLSVYWYQQSLDQGLQFLIQYYNGEERAKGNILERFSAQQFPDLHSELNLSSLELGDSALYFCASSVEIAGVPTRSYNEQFFGPGTRLTVL.

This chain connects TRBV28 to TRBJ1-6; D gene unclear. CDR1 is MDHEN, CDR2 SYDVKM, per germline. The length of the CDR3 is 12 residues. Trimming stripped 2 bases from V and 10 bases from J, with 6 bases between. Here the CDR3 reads CASSLPHSPLHF. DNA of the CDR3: TGTGCCAGCAGTTTACCTCACTCACCCCTCCACTTT. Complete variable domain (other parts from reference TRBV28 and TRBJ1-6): DVKVTQSSRYLVKRTGEKVFLECVQDMDHENMFWYRQDPGLGLRLIYFSYDVKMKEKGDIPEGYSVSREKKERFSLILESASTNQTSMYLCASSLPHSPLHFGNGTRLTVT.

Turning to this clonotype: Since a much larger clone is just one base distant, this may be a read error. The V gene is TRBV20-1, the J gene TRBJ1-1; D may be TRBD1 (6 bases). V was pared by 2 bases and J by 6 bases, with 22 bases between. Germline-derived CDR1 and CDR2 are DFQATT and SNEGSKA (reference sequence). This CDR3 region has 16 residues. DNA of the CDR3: TGCAGTGCTAGATCACCTGGGGCAGGGGCTGATCCTGAAGCTTTCTTT. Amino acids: CSARSPGAGADPEAFF.

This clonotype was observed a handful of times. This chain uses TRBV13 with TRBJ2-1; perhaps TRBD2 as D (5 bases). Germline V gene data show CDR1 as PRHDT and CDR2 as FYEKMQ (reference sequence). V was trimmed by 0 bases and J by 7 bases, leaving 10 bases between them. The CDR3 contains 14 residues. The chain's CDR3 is CASSLGPTRNEQFF. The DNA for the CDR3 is TGTGCCAGCAGCTTAGGACCCACTAGGAATGAGCAGTTCTTC.

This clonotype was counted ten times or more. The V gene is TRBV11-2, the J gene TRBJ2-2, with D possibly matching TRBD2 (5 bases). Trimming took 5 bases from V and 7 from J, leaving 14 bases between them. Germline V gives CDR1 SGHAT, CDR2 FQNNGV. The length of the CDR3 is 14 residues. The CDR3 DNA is TGTGCCAGCAGCGCTCTCAAAGGAGGCGGGGAGCTGTTTTTT. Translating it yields CASSALKGGGELFF.

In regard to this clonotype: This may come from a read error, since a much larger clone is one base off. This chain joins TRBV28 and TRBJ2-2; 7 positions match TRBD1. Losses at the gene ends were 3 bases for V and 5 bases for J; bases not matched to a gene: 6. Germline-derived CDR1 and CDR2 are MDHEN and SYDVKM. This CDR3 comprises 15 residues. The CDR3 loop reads CASSLDRRGTGELFF. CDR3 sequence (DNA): TGTGCCAGCAGTTTGGACAGGAGAGGGACCGGGGAGCTGTTTTTT.

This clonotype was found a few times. This CDR3 reads CSARGGSRTDTQYF. CDR3 nucleotide sequence: TGCAGTGCTAGAGGGGGGAGCAGAACAGATACGCAGTATTTT. The gene calls are TRBV20-1 and TRBJ2-3; D is possibly TRBD1 or TRBD2 (5 bases each). There are 14 residues in the CDR3. Looked up from germline, CDR1 is DFQATT and CDR2 is SNEGSKA (reference sequence). Between the trimmed V and J ends, which lost 1 base and 3 bases, there was a span of 11 bases.